These 24 T cell receptor beta chains share one sample of origin, sequenced in a study of PD-1 blockade in classical Hodgkin lymphoma (dated by TCRdb to 2020 to 2022). The time point label for this specimen denotes: cycle 2 day 1 (C2D1) of nivolumab. Every trial patient had relapsed after autologous stem cell transplantation, and cohorts A, B and C differed in prior brentuximab vedotin exposure. Library creation used the immunoSEQ multiplex PCR assay. The table was pulled from immuneACCESS by TCRdb, which kept in-frame rearrangements only. Such tables lose some clones; where checked, under half of the loss comes from unresolved V genes, and the rest has no known cause. This sample is represented by over 35,000 clones; about 88% of them were singletons. Together, the top ten hold approximately 6% of the sample. The material was peripheral blood mononuclear cells (PBMCs), obtained before the second cycle of nivolumab. Receptor source: a human donor with classical Hodgkin lymphoma.

The chain couples TRBV18 to TRBJ2-7; 11 nucleotides agree with TRBD1. Germline V gene sequence: CDR1 KGHSH, CDR2 LQKENI. J lost 3 bases, V lost 4 bases, and 5 bases had no gene match. CDR3 length equals 15 residues. CDR3 DNA: TGTGCCAGCTCACAAGCCGGGACAGGGGGCTACGAGCAGTACTTC. It is translated as CASSQAGTGGYEQYF. Filled out from reference TRBV18 and TRBJ2-7, the complete variable domain reads NAGVMQNPRHLVRRRGQEARLRCSPMKGHSHVYWYRQLPEEGLKFMVYLQKENIIDESGMPKERFSAEFPKEGPSILRIQQVVRGDSAAYFCASSQAGTGGYEQYFGPGTRLTVT.

This clone came up a few times. V and J are TRBV29-1 and TRBJ1-1; D unclear. The length of the CDR3 is 9 residues. Germline CDR1 is SQVTM and CDR2 is ANQGSEA. The V and J ends lost 3 bases and 7 bases respectively, with 3 bases between them. The CDR3 DNA sequence: TGCAGCGTTGAGGGTGAAGCTTTCTTT. This encodes CSVEGEAFF.

The chain links TRBV18 to TRBJ2-7, with 8 bases identical to TRBD1. V shed 3 bases, J shed 2 bases, and the junction held 12 bases outside the gene matches. The CDR3 consists of 17 residues. The germline V gene encodes CDR1 KGHSH and CDR2 LQKENI. The CDR3 bases are TGTGCCAGCTCACCGCCCCTGGGGACAGGAGCCCCCTACGAGCAGTACTTC. This encodes CASSPPLGTGAPYEQYF.

The chain employs TRBV10-3 and TRBJ1-2; possibly TRBD1 for D (5 bases). The CDR3 runs to 15 residues. The V gene lost 10 bases and the J gene lost 1 base, with 19 bases spanning the gap. Per germline, CDR1 ENHRY and CDR2 SYGVKD. This CDR3 is CATLPGRLFNYGYTF. The CDR3 DNA sequence: TGTGCCACCTTACCGGGACGGTTGTTTAACTATGGCTACACCTTC.

CDR3 sequence (DNA): TGTGCCAGCAGCACCGGAGGGAATGAGCAGTTCTTC. This sequence encodes CASSTGGNEQFF. J is TRBJ2-1 and V is TRBV7-6, with D tentatively TRBD2 (6 bases). The CDR3 consists of 12 residues. Trimming pared 5 bases from V and 7 bases from J, leaving 9 bases between. Germline lookup yields CDR1 SGHVS and CDR2 FNYEAQ.

The chain couples TRBV9 to TRBJ2-7, with TRBD1 matching over 10 bases. This CDR3 has 18 residues. Germline-derived CDR1 and CDR2 are SGDLS and YYNGEE. Germline trimming cut 0 bases from V and 3 bases from J; bases unmatched to any gene: 12. The CDR3 protein is CASSVGIGTGDIGYEQYF. Written as DNA, the CDR3 is TGTGCCAGCAGCGTAGGGATTGGGACAGGGGACATTGGCTACGAGCAGTACTTC.

The rearrangement links TRBV19 to TRBJ2-7; 9 bases match TRBD1. V shed 5 bases, J shed 6 bases, and the junction held 5 bases outside the gene matches. CDR1 and CDR2 from the germline V gene are LNHDA and SQIVND (reference sequence). The CDR3 totals 13 residues. The CDR3 nucleotides read TGTGCCAGTAGTGCAGGACAGGGGACCGAGCAGTACTTC. This codes for CASSAGQGTEQYF.

This chain joins TRBV7-2 and TRBJ2-7; 10 bases are a match to TRBD2. Germline trimming cut 2 bases from V and 6 bases from J; bases unmatched to any gene: 13. CDR3 size: 17 residues. Per the germline V gene, CDR1 is SGHTA and CDR2 is FQGNSA. DNA for the CDR3: TGTGCCAGCAGCTTATCTCGCCTGGCTAGCGGGAGAGGCGAGCAGTACTTC. This codes for CASSLSRLASGRGEQYF.

The J gene is TRBJ2-7, the V gene TRBV7-9; 7 positions match TRBD1. This CDR3 comprises 15 residues. J was trimmed by 2 bases and V by 1 base; bases with no gene match: 5. Germline CDR1 is SEHNR and CDR2 is FQNEAQ (reference sequence). The DNA for the CDR3 is TGTGCCAGCAGCTTAGTCTGGGACAGTACCTACGAGCAGTACTTC. It translates to CASSLVWDSTYEQYF.

The rearrangement joins TRBV19 to TRBJ2-6, with D hard to call. Trimming removed 6 bases from V and 4 bases from J, with 7 bases in between. This CDR3 is 13 amino acids long. From germline, CDR1 is LNHDA and CDR2 SQIVND (reference sequence). CDR3 DNA sequence: TGTGCCAGTAGGAGTTCAGGGGCCAACGTCCTGACTTTC. This encodes CASRSSGANVLTF.

V and J are TRBV28 and TRBJ1-1; D unresolved. Germline CDR1 MDHEN, CDR2 SYDVKM. The CDR3 contains 14 residues. The V end was cut by 2 bases, the J end by 1 base, with 8 bases between. Written as DNA, the CDR3 is TGTGCCAGCAGTTTAGGACGGGGGAACACTGAAGCTTTCTTT. It codes for CASSLGRGNTEAFF.

V is TRBV28 and J is TRBJ1-5, with 7 bases matching TRBD1. V was clipped by 6 bases and J by 3 bases; unmatched bases: 11. This CDR3 contains 16 residues. The germline gives CDR1 MDHEN, CDR2 SYDVKM. As DNA, the CDR3 is TGTGCCAGCAGCCGAGACCGGACAGGAATCAATCAGCCCCAGCATTTT. Protein: CASSRDRTGINQPQHF. The full variable domain, completed using reference TRBV28 and TRBJ1-5, is DVKVTQSSRYLVKRTGEKVFLECVQDMDHENMFWYRQDPGLGLRLIYFSYDVKMKEKGDIPEGYSVSREKKERFSLILESASTNQTSMYLCASSRDRTGINQPQHFGDGTRLSIL.

The rearrangement joins TRBV7-2 to TRBJ2-3; no reliable D call. The CDR3 is 13 residues long. CDR1 and CDR2 (germline): SGHTA, FQGNSA. V lost 3 bases and J lost 4, with 8 bases in between. The CDR3, as DNA: TGTGCCAGCAGCTTCCGCAGAGCAGATACGCAGTATTTT. It encodes CASSFRRADTQYF.

The chain has TRBV4-2 and TRBJ2-7, with 7 positions matching TRBD2. The CDR3 covers 17 residues. Germline V lookup: CDR1 LGHNA, CDR2 YNFKEQ. Unmatched junction bases numbered 12, after V lost 1 base and J lost 3 bases. CDR3 sequence (DNA): TGTGCCAGCAGCCAAGCGCAAGGCCTAGCGGAAGTCTACGAGCAGTACTTC. Its translation is CASSQAQGLAEVYEQYF.

In the case of this clone: At one boundary the junction diverges from the germline segment, which might be a read error. The gene calls are TRBV9 and TRBJ1-2; unclear D gene. CDR1 and CDR2 from the germline V gene are SGDLS and YYNGEE. The CDR3 has 8 amino acids. CDR3 amino acids: CASSPANF. The CDR3 DNA reads TGTGCCAGCAGCCCGGCCAACTTC. Full variable domain (remainder filled in from reference TRBV9 and TRBJ1-2): DSGVTQTPKHLITATGQRVTLRCSPRSGDLSVYWYQQSLDQGLQFLIQYYNGEERAKGNILERFSAQQFPDLHSELNLSSLELGDSALYFCASSPANFGSGTRLTVV.

The chain couples TRBV7-2 to TRBJ1-1; D not certain. Germline V lookup: CDR1 SGHTA, CDR2 FQGNSA. Trimming left V 5 bases short and J 1 base short, with 5 bases between. The length of the CDR3 is 12 residues. The CDR3, as DNA: TGTGCCAGCAGCAGGACGAACACTGAAGCTTTCTTT. As protein: CASSRTNTEAFF.

The genes are TRBV5-5 and TRBJ2-7; possibly TRBD1 for D (5 bases). This CDR3 has 14 amino acids. Germline CDR1 SGHKS, CDR2 YYEKEE (reference sequence). V dropped 0 bases and J dropped 7 bases, with 14 bases sitting between them. CDR3 protein: CASSLEGRVGEQYF. In DNA form, the CDR3 reads TGTGCCAGCAGCTTGGAGGGCAGGGTAGGAGAGCAGTACTTC.

The chain couples TRBV28 to TRBJ2-7, with 10 bases identical to TRBD2. This CDR3 is 15 amino acids long. Germline trimming cut 6 bases from V and 9 bases from J; bases unmatched to any gene: 14. Germline CDR1 reads MDHEN; CDR2 reads SYDVKM. CDR3 DNA sequence: TGTGCCAGCAGCCGGGAGGGACTAGCGACACCGAGGCAGTACTTC. This codes for CASSREGLATPRQYF.

This sequence joins TRBV5-1 and TRBJ1-4, with D possibly TRBD1 on 5 matching bases. Germline V gives CDR1 SGHRS, CDR2 YFSETQ. CDR3 length equals 15 residues. V was shortened by 4 bases and J by 7 bases, with 17 bases between the two germline ends. DNA for the CDR3: TGCGCCAGCAGCCCGAACCGACAGTTTGGTGAAAAACTGTTTTTT. Its translation: CASSPNRQFGEKLFF.

The rearrangement links TRBV9 to TRBJ2-3, with TRBD1 identical over 8 bases. The CDR3 consists of 16 residues. With 4 bases clipped from V and 0 bases from J, the junction kept 7 bases outside the gene matches. Germline V gives CDR1 SGDLS, CDR2 YYNGEE. The CDR3 region has the DNA TGTGCCAGCAGCCCGGCGGACAGGGCCAGCACAGATACGCAGTATTTT. This encodes CASSPADRASTDTQYF.

A remark on this clone: The junction does not match germline at one end; this may be a read error. The V call is TRBV13, the J call TRBJ2-7, with 12 bases fitting TRBD2. The CDR3 has 15 amino acids. The germline V gene has CDR1 PRHDT and CDR2 FYEKMQ (reference sequence). CDR3 nucleotides: TGTGCCAGCAGCCTAGGTAGACTAGCGGGAGTCGGGCAGTACTTC. This translates into CASSLGRLAGVGQYF.

This clone appeared once. V gene TRBV6-1 combines with J gene TRBJ2-1, with D possibly matching TRBD2 (5 bases). The V gene lost 8 bases and the J gene lost 11 bases, with 13 bases spanning the gap. CDR3 length: 11 residues. CDR1 MNHNS and CDR2 SASEGT come from the germline V gene. The CDR3 DNA reads TGTGCCAGCCGTATAGAGACTAAGCAGTTCTTC. Encoded protein: CASRIETKQFF.

The rearrangement uses TRBV28 and TRBJ2-7; D unresolved. The CDR3 length is 16 residues. The germline V gene encodes CDR1 MDHEN and CDR2 SYDVKM. V was trimmed by 4 bases and J by 0 bases, leaving 16 bases between them. CDR3: CASSSPRPPSSYEQYF. Written as DNA, the CDR3 is TGTGCCAGCAGTTCGCCCCGCCCGCCCAGCTCCTACGAGCAGTACTTC.

The genes are TRBV5-1 and TRBJ2-3; D call uncertain. V dropped 0 bases and J dropped 0 bases, with 14 bases sitting between them. CDR3 length equals 17 residues. CDR1 SGHRS and CDR2 YFSETQ come from the germline V gene. The CDR3: CASSLGVGLSSTDTQYF. The DNA of the CDR3 is TGCGCCAGCAGCTTGGGGGTTGGGCTTTCTAGCACAGATACGCAGTATTTT.